This T cell receptor beta chain was sequenced in a study of T cell repertoires in cytomegalovirus infection. For the study at large: Public TCR beta signatures indicated both CMV infection and matching HLA type. Findings and caveats of the study: Summed frequency of shared TCR beta families picked out CMV carriers who also had the relevant HLA. The ex vivo response was dominated by HLA-C-restricted CMV-specific TCR beta clonotypes.

This clonotype was seen at least ten times. Its antigen is unidentified. TCRdb re-called the reads through MiXCR, storing one row per CDR3 protein. The repertoire consists of 200,000 to 300,000 distinct CDR3 sequences, with approximately 13% occurring once and the leading ten covering 1.5% to 2%. CDR3 length equals 14 residues. The V and J ends lost 4 bases and 2 bases, in that order; junction bases with no gene match: 3. CDR1 and CDR2 (germline): SGHTA, FQGNSA. The sequenced sample was PBMCs. V gene TRBV7-2 combines with J gene TRBJ2-5, with 8 bases that match TRBD2. The TCR was taken from a human donor in good health (CMV status not recorded). Some clones in this sample may be carry-over from other donors' samples. The CDR3 DNA is TGTGCCAGCAGCTCGATAGCGGGACAAGAGACCCAGTACTTC. Protein sequence: CASSSIAGQETQYF.